The clone carrying this TCR beta chain appeared once. The CD8+ and CD4+ T cells were negatively isolated, with the TEMRA cells enriched by FACS. This record comes from a study of CD8 T cells in Susac syndrome. RNA in amounts of about 0.45 to 1 ug was reverse transcribed with random hexamers. One entry per CDR3 protein, called by TCRdb with MiXCR from the immunoSEQ multiplex PCR reads. The table records fewer than 200,000 distinct CDR3 sequences, 94% of them present only once. This CDR3 spans 15 amino acids. The germline CDR1 and CDR2 sequences are DFQATT and SNEGSKA (reference sequence). Deletions cut 0 bases from V and 2 bases from J, with 8 bases between.

This receptor was obtained from a human donor with Susac syndrome. The sample comprised CD4+ T cells from PBMCs. The chain carries TRBV20-1 and TRBJ2-6, with TRBD1 as a possible D gene (6 bases). The CDR3 region has the DNA TGCAGTGCTAGAGATGACAGGCCTGGGGCCAACGTCCTGACTTTC. Its translation is CSARDDRPGANVLTF.